This passage covers 29 T cell receptor beta chains from one sample sequenced in a study of beta chain features in type 1 diabetes. Findings and limits, study-wide: In all four CD4+ subsets, TCRB CDR3 length was significantly, moderately reduced in type 1 diabetes.

The investigators reverse transcribed all of the isolated RNA, so they sequenced expressed TCRB transcripts. Profiling relied on immunoSEQ multiplex PCR, and the TCRdb table lists in-frame clones only, not all of them. Altogether roughly 340,000 clones are present, around an eighth being singletons, with the ten largest covering about 0.01%. Their specific antigens are unknown. Specimen: naive CD4+ T cells from blood. Receptors originate from a young woman with type 1 diabetes.

V and J are TRBV4-2 and TRBJ2-4, with a weak D call TRBD2 (5 bases). Germline V lookup: CDR1 LGHNA, CDR2 YNFKEQ. The length of the CDR3 is 15 residues. V was pared by 1 base and J by 0 bases, with 7 bases between. CDR3: CASSQGTLAKNIQYF. Written as DNA, the CDR3 is TGTGCCAGCAGCCAAGGGACTCTAGCCAAAAACATTCAGTACTTC.

This sequence joins TRBV29-1 and TRBJ1-2, with D possibly being TRBD1 (6 bases). There are 12 residues in the CDR3. V was cut by 4 bases and J by 8 bases, with 14 bases left in between. Germline CDR1 SQVTM, CDR2 ANQGSEA. The CDR3 DNA follows: TGCAGCGTTGTTCGGGGGGCTGGCGGCTACACCTTC. Translated: CSVVRGAGGYTF.

The sample holds a few counts of this clone. The chain employs TRBV4-1 and TRBJ1-2; D remains unclear. CDR3 length equals 15 residues. The germline V gene encodes CDR1 MGHRA and CDR2 YSYEKL. Trimming left V 4 bases short and J 0 bases short, with 12 bases between. The CDR3 DNA is TGCGCCAGCAGCCGCTTCGCGGGGACTAACTATGGCTACACCTTC. This encodes CASSRFAGTNYGYTF.

The chain is built from TRBV7-9 and TRBJ1-2; D gene uncertain. Trimming took off 6 bases at V and 6 bases at J, with 8 bases between the two ends. There are 11 residues in the CDR3. CDR1 is SEHNR and CDR2 is FQNEAQ in the germline V gene (reference sequence). The CDR3 DNA reads TGTGCCAGCAGTCCAGTTGATGGCTACACCTTC. Translated, it gives CASSPVDGYTF.

J is TRBJ1-1 and V is TRBV29-1; D is perhaps TRBD1 (6 bases). This CDR3 contains 14 residues. The V gene's germline CDR1 is SQVTM and CDR2 ANQGSEA. Trimming stripped 5 bases from V and 1 base from J, with 14 bases between. In nucleotides, the CDR3 is TGCAGCGTTAGTGAGGGACAACGGAACACTGAAGCTTTCTTT. This gives the protein CSVSEGQRNTEAFF.

This rearrangement joins TRBV9 to TRBJ1-2; D is unclear. The germline V and J ends were trimmed by 1 base and 6 bases, with 10 bases remaining between them. The germline gives CDR1 SGDLS, CDR2 YYNGEE. The CDR3 is made up of 13 amino acids. DNA for the CDR3: TGTGCCAGCAGCGTATACGGTCGGGATGGCTACACCTTC. Its translation is CASSVYGRDGYTF. The variable domain in full, with the rest retrieved from reference TRBV9 and TRBJ1-2, is DSGVTQTPKHLITATGQRVTLRCSPRSGDLSVYWYQQSLDQGLQFLIQYYNGEERAKGNILERFSAQQFPDLHSELNLSSLELGDSALYFCASSVYGRDGYTFGSGTRLTVV.

This clone has a handful of counts. DNA of the CDR3: TGCGCCAGCAGCTTGGGAGGGACAGACGGGCCCGGGGAGCTGTTTTTT. It is translated as CASSLGGTDGPGELFF. This chain joins TRBV5-1 and TRBJ2-2; 7 bases align to TRBD1. Per the germline V gene, CDR1 is SGHRS and CDR2 is YFSETQ. This CDR3 comprises 16 residues. With V trimmed by 0 bases and J by 6 bases, 8 bases remained unmatched.

This clone was seen a handful of times. The chain recombines TRBV7-9 with TRBJ2-7; weak D call: TRBD2 (5 bases). Germline values: CDR1 SEHNR, CDR2 FQNEAQ (reference sequence). The CDR3 is 13 amino acids. The V end lost 5 bases, the J end lost 1 base, and 9 bases lay between the germline ends. The CDR3 sequence is CASSRGFSYEQYF. CDR3 bases: TGTGCCAGCAGCCGCGGGTTTTCCTACGAGCAGTACTTC.

J is TRBJ2-1 and V is TRBV11-3; D not certain. Deletions cut 5 bases from V and 6 bases from J, with 11 bases between. The CDR3 has 13 amino acids. Germline CDR1 reads SGHNT; CDR2 reads YENEEA. The CDR3 region is CASSTLEVNEQFF. CDR3 nucleotide sequence: TGTGCCAGCAGCACCCTTGAGGTCAATGAGCAGTTCTTC. Using reference TRBV11-3 and TRBJ2-1 for the parts outside the CDR3, the full variable domain is EAGVVQSPRYKIIEKKQPVAFWCNPISGHNTLYWYLQNLGQGPELLIRYENEEAVDDSQLPKDRFSAERLKGVDSTLKIQPAELGDSAVYLCASSTLEVNEQFFGPGTRLTVL.

The rearrangement uses TRBV7-2 and TRBJ2-3; D might be TRBD2 (6 bases). The germline V gene encodes CDR1 SGHTA and CDR2 FQGNSA. The CDR3 is 15 residues long. V lost 5 bases and J lost 5, with 17 bases in between. CDR3 sequence: CASSPGRGRGDTQYF. In DNA, the CDR3 is TGTGCCAGCAGCCCTGGGCGGGGACGGGGAGATACGCAGTATTTT.

The genes are TRBV28 and TRBJ2-1; a possible D gene is TRBD1 (6 bases). From germline, CDR1 is MDHEN and CDR2 SYDVKM. The length of the CDR3 is 13 residues. V was trimmed by 9 bases and J by 0 bases, leaving 9 bases between them. CDR3 nucleotide sequence: TGTGCCAGTACAGGGAGCTCCTACAATGAGCAGTTCTTC. Translated: CASTGSSYNEQFF.

This chain connects TRBV4-2 to TRBJ2-7; D might be TRBD2 (5 bases). The germline CDR1 and CDR2 sequences are LGHNA and YNFKEQ. This CDR3 has 14 residues. V shed 2 bases and J shed 3 bases, with 11 bases lying between them. As DNA, the CDR3 is TGTGCCAGCAGCCAAATGAGGGTCAGCTACGAGCAGTACTTC. Translation gives CASSQMRVSYEQYF.

The chain employs TRBV15 and TRBJ1-2, with TRBD1 identical over 7 bases. CDR3 length: 12 residues. V dropped 3 bases and J dropped 7; count of bases not matched to a gene: 2. Germline values: CDR1 LNHNV, CDR2 YYDKDF (reference sequence). CDR3 sequence: CATSSNRGGYTF. CDR3 DNA sequence: TGTGCCACCAGCAGTAACAGGGGTGGCTACACCTTC.

The CDR3 is CASSLVPLAAYEQYF. CDR3 sequence (DNA): TGTGCCAGCAGCTTAGTACCCCTAGCGGCCTACGAGCAGTACTTC. The chain uses TRBV7-9 and TRBJ2-7, with TRBD2 matching 7 bases. The CDR3 is made up of 15 amino acids. CDR1 SEHNR and CDR2 FQNEAQ come from the germline V gene (reference sequence). J gave up 2 bases and V 1 base, and 5 bases lay outside the gene matches. Complete variable domain (other parts from reference TRBV7-9 and TRBJ2-7): DTGVSQNPRHKITKRGQNVTFRCDPISEHNRLYWYRQTLGQGPEFLTYFQNEAQLEKSRLLSDRFSAERPKGSFSTLEIQRTEQGDSAMYLCASSLVPLAAYEQYFGPGTRLTVT.

This clone was observed a handful of times. This sequence joins TRBV5-1 and TRBJ2-2; perhaps TRBD1 as D (5 bases). This CDR3 has 14 amino acids. Trimming removed 7 bases at V and 5 bases at J, with 15 bases between. The V gene's germline CDR1 is SGHRS and CDR2 YFSETQ. The CDR3 region is CASYKGAGTGELFF. The DNA of the CDR3 is TGCGCCAGCTACAAAGGGGCCGGAACCGGGGAGCTGTTTTTT.

This rearrangement joins TRBV7-2 to TRBJ2-5; tentative D call: TRBD2 (5 bases). This CDR3 comprises 14 residues. CDR1 is SGHTA, CDR2 FQGNSA, per germline. The ends were cut back, 5 bases at V and 5 bases at J, with 15 bases in the middle. CDR3 DNA sequence: TGTGCCAGCAGCATCGGGATATTCGGCGAGACCCAGTACTTC. Its protein product is CASSIGIFGETQYF. The full variable domain, with the rest looked up from reference TRBV7-2 and TRBJ2-5, is GAGVSQSPSNKVTEKGKDVELRCDPISGHTALYWYRQSLGQGLEFLIYFQGNSAPDKSGLPSDRFSAERTGGSVSTLTIQRTQQEDSAVYLCASSIGIFGETQYFGPGTRLLVL.

The chain uses TRBV7-2 and TRBJ2-7, with 7 bases lining up with TRBD1. The CDR3 extends over 18 amino acids. The V gene end was trimmed by 5 bases and the J gene end by 4 bases; junction bases not matched to a gene: 20. The germline V gene encodes CDR1 SGHTA and CDR2 FQGNSA. CDR3 bases: TGTGCCAGCAGCCCAAAGTCCCGTTCCGGGACAGTGGGATACGAGCAGTACTTC. Translation: CASSPKSRSGTVGYEQYF.

This clone occurred a few times. The chain uses TRBV11-2 and TRBJ1-1; TRBD1 agrees at 7 bases. Per the germline V gene, CDR1 is SGHAT and CDR2 is FQNNGV. Losses at the gene ends were 1 base for V and 0 bases for J; bases not matched to a gene: 8. CDR3 size: 17 residues. The CDR3 reads CASSLVLRGRVNTEAFF. In DNA form, the CDR3 reads TGTGCCAGCAGCTTAGTTCTAAGGGGGCGCGTGAACACTGAAGCTTTCTTT.

The V call is TRBV7-2, the J call TRBJ2-7, with D perhaps matching TRBD1 (7 bases). This CDR3 spans 14 amino acids. V was cut by 2 bases and J by 3 bases, with 11 bases left in between. Germline V lookup: CDR1 SGHTA, CDR2 FQGNSA. CDR3 protein: CASSLQGGRYEQYF. The CDR3 nucleotides are TGTGCCAGCAGCTTACAGGGGGGTCGCTACGAGCAGTACTTC. Using reference TRBV7-2 and TRBJ2-7 for the parts outside the CDR3, the full variable domain is GAGVSQSPSNKVTEKGKDVELRCDPISGHTALYWYRQSLGQGLEFLIYFQGNSAPDKSGLPSDRFSAERTGGSVSTLTIQRTQQEDSAVYLCASSLQGGRYEQYFGPGTRLTVT.

The chain is built from TRBV19 and TRBJ2-7, with a tentative D call TRBD1 (6 bases). This CDR3 has 16 residues. V was cut by 5 bases and J by 4 bases, with 21 bases left in between. Germline V gene data show CDR1 as LNHDA and CDR2 as SQIVND (reference sequence). The CDR3 region has the DNA TGTGCCAGTAGTCGAAGGGGGACAACCTCATCGTACGAGCAGTACTTC. It specifies CASSRRGTTSSYEQYF.

The gene calls are TRBV7-2 and TRBJ1-4; D is uncertain. CDR1 and CDR2 from the germline V gene are SGHTA and FQGNSA. This CDR3 is built from 13 residues. V dropped 4 bases and J dropped 1 base, with 4 bases sitting between them. This CDR3 is CASSWLTNEKLFF. The CDR3, as DNA: TGTGCCAGCAGCTGGCTAACTAATGAAAAACTGTTTTTT.

The chain joins TRBV30 to TRBJ1-5, with D perhaps matching TRBD1 (6 bases). There are 13 residues in the CDR3. CDR1 and CDR2 from the germline V gene are GTSNPN and SVGIG (reference sequence). Trimming cost V 5 bases and J 7 bases, with 15 bases left between them. The CDR3 reads CAWQGGGGQPQHF. The DNA for the CDR3 is TGTGCCTGGCAAGGGGGGGGCGGGCAGCCCCAGCATTTT.

The chain joins TRBV2 to TRBJ1-2; D may be TRBD1 (5 bases). V lost 7 bases and J lost 4, with 13 bases in between. Germline lookup yields CDR1 SNHLY and CDR2 FYNNEI. The CDR3 consists of 13 residues. As DNA, the CDR3 is TGTGCCAGCATCGGACATCGTACCTATGGCTACACCTTC. It encodes CASIGHRTYGYTF.

This clone was observed a few times. The same CDR3 also results from other DNA sequences found in this sample. The V gene is TRBV6-1, the J gene TRBJ2-3; 7 positions match TRBD1. This CDR3 spans 13 amino acids. Looked up from germline, CDR1 is MNHNS and CDR2 is SASEGT. With V trimmed by 2 bases and J by 5 bases, 1 base remained unmatched. Written as DNA, the CDR3 is TGTGCCAGCAGTGAAAGACAGGGAGATACGCAGTATTTT. This sequence encodes CASSERQGDTQYF.

The CDR3 coding sequence is TGTGCCAGCAGCTACCAGGGAGGAGAGACCCAGTACTTC. This sequence encodes CASSYQGGETQYF. This chain connects TRBV7-9 to TRBJ2-5, with a weak D call TRBD2 (6 bases). The CDR3 consists of 13 residues. Trimming stripped 4 bases from V and 4 bases from J, with 10 bases between. Per the germline V gene, CDR1 is SEHNR and CDR2 is FQNEAQ (reference sequence).

The chain joins TRBV7-2 to TRBJ2-5; unclear D gene. V dropped 5 bases and J dropped 1 base, with 11 bases sitting between them. Germline V gene lookup returns CDR1 SGHTA and CDR2 FQGNSA. This CDR3 has 14 amino acids. The CDR3 DNA reads TGTGCCAGCAGCCCATCGGGTGGCCAAGAGACCCAGTACTTC. Amino acids: CASSPSGGQETQYF. The full variable domain, with the rest looked up from reference TRBV7-2 and TRBJ2-5, is GAGVSQSPSNKVTEKGKDVELRCDPISGHTALYWYRQSLGQGLEFLIYFQGNSAPDKSGLPSDRFSAERTGGSVSTLTIQRTQQEDSAVYLCASSPSGGQETQYFGPGTRLLVL.

This clone was seen a few times. The V call is TRBV13, the J call TRBJ1-2; 9 bases fit TRBD1. J was trimmed by 7 bases and V by 4 bases; bases with no gene match: 10. The germline V gene has CDR1 PRHDT and CDR2 FYEKMQ (reference sequence). The CDR3 has 15 amino acids. CDR3 DNA: TGTGCCAGCAGCTCGGGGGGGACAGGGCGGGTTGGCTACACCTTC. Residues: CASSSGGTGRVGYTF.

The sample holds a few counts of this clone. This sequence joins TRBV6-5 and TRBJ2-7; D gene unclear. Trimming removed 5 bases at V and 3 bases at J, with 14 bases between. Germline CDR1 and CDR2: MNHEY and SVGAGI. The CDR3 covers 14 residues. Written as DNA, the CDR3 is TGTGCCAGCAGTCCCTATATACCGATCTACGAGCAGTACTTC. This codes for CASSPYIPIYEQYF.

This chain uses TRBV7-2 with TRBJ2-3; perhaps TRBD1 as D (5 bases). This CDR3 comprises 15 residues. Germline values: CDR1 SGHTA, CDR2 FQGNSA. Trimming cost V 7 bases and J 0 bases, with 14 bases left between them. CDR3 nucleotides: TGTGCCAGCACAGAAGGGGCCGATAGCACAGATACGCAGTATTTT. It specifies CASTEGADSTDTQYF.